This TCR beta chain was retrieved from a study of early T cells in non-severe SARS-CoV-2 infection. Germline V gives CDR1 SGHDN, CDR2 FVKESK. The CDR3 totals 13 residues. V lost 5 bases, J lost 4 bases, and 9 bases lay in between. One entry per CDR3 protein results from TCRdb running MiXCR on the 5' RACE reads. This sample has 65,000 to 95,000 distinct CDR3 sequences, with more than 7.5% found just once. This chain links TRBV14 with TRBJ1-3; D unclear. Sequencing was done on a sample of whole blood. This TCR was recovered from an adult who was a healthcare worker with PCR-confirmed SARS-CoV-2 infection or an uninfected control (not recorded which). Here the CDR3 reads CASSYTPGNTIYF. The CDR3 DNA reads TGTGCCAGCAGCTACACGCCCGGAAACACCATATATTTT.